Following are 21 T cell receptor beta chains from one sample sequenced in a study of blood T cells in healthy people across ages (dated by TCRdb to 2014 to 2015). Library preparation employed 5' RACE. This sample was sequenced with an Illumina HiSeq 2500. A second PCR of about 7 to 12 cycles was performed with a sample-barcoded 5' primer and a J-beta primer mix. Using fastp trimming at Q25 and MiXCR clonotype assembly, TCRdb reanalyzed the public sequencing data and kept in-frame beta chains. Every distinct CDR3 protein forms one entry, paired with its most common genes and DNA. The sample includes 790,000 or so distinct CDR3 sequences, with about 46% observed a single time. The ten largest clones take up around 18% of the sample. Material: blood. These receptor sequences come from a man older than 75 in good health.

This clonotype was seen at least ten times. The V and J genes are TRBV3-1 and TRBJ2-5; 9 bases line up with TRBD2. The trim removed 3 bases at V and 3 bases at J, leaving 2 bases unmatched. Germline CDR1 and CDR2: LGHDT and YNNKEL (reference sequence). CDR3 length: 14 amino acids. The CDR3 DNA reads TGTGCCAGCAGCCATAGCGGGAGAGAAGAGACCCAGTACTTC. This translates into CASSHSGREETQYF.

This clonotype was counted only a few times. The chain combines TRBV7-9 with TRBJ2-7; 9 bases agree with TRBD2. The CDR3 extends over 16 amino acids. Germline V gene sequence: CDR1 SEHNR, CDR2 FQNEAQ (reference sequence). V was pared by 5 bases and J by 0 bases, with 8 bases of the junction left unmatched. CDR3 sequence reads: CASSQGRSGSSYEQYF. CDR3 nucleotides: TGTGCCAGCAGCCAGGGGCGTAGCGGGAGCTCCTACGAGCAGTACTTC.

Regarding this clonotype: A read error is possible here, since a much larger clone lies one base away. The CDR3 coding sequence is TGTGCCAGCAGCCAAGTTTACGGCGAGCAGTACTTC. This encodes CASSQVYGEQYF. This rearrangement joins TRBV14 to TRBJ2-7; no clear D gene. CDR1 is SGHDN and CDR2 is FVKESK in the germline V gene. The CDR3 totals 12 residues. Trimming pared 1 base from V and 6 bases from J, leaving 7 bases between.

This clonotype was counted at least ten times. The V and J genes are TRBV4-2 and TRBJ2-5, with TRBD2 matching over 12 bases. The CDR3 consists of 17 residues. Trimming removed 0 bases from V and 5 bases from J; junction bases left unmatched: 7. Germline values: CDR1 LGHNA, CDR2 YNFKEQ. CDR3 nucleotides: TGTGCCAGCAGCCAAGAGGGGAGACTAGCGGGAGTGGAGACCCAGTACTTC. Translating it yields CASSQEGRLAGVETQYF.

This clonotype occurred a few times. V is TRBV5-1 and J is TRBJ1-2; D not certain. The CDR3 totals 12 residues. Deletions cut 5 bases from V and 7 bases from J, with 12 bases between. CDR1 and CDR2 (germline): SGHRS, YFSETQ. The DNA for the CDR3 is TGCGCCAGCAGTCCCTCGGGATGTGGCTACACCTTC. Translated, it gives CASSPSGCGYTF.

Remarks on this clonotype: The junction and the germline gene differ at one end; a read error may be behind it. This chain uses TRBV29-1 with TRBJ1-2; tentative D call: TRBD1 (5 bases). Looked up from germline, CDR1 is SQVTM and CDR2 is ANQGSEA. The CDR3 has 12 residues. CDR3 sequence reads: CSVEDTGYGHTF. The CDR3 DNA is TGCAGCGTTGAAGATACAGGATATGGCCACACCTTC. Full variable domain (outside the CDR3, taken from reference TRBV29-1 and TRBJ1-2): SAVISQKPSRDICQRGTSLTIQCQVDSQVTMMFWYRQQPGQSLTLIATANQGSEATYESGFVIDKFPISRPNLTFSTLTVSNMSPEDSSIYLCSVEDTGYGHTFGSGTRLTVV.

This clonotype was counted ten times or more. The CDR3 DNA sequence: TGTGCCAGCTTGGGACAGGACAAAGATACGCAGTATTTT. This gives the protein CASLGQDKDTQYF. The rearrangement links TRBV18 to TRBJ2-3; 8 bases map to TRBD1. The germline gives CDR1 KGHSH, CDR2 LQKENI. The CDR3 has 13 residues. J lost 5 bases, V lost 7 bases, and 5 bases had no gene match. Supplemented by reference TRBV18 and TRBJ2-3, the full variable domain reads NAGVMQNPRHLVRRRGQEARLRCSPMKGHSHVYWYRQLPEEGLKFMVYLQKENIIDESGMPKERFSAEFPKEGPSILRIQQVVRGDSAAYFCASLGQDKDTQYFGPGTRLTVL.

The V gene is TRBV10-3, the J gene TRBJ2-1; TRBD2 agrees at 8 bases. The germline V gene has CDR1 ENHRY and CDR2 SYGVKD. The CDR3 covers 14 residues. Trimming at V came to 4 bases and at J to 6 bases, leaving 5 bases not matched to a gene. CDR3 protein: CAISVERGSNEQFF. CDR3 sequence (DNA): TGTGCCATCAGTGTCGAGCGGGGGAGCAATGAGCAGTTCTTC.

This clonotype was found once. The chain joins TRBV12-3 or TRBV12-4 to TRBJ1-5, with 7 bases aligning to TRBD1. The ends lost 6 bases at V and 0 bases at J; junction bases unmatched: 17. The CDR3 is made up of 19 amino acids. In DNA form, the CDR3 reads TGTGCCAGCAGGTTCCATCATGGGACAGAGAAAAATAGCAATCAGCCCCAGCATTTT. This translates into CASRFHHGTEKNSNQPQHF.

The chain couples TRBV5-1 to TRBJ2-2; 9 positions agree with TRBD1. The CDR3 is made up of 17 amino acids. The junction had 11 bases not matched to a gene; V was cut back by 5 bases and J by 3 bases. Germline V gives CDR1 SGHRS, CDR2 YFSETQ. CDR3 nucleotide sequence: TGCGCCAGCAGACCCGGGACAGGGAACGTGGACACCGGGGAGCTGTTTTTT. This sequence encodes CASRPGTGNVDTGELFF.

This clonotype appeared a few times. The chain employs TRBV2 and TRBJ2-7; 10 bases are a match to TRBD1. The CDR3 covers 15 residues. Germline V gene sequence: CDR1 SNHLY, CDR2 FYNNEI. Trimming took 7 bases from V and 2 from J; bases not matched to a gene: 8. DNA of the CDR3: TGTGCCAGCACCGCCGTAGGACAGGGGGCCTACGAGCAGTACTTC. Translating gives CASTAVGQGAYEQYF.

CDR3 amino acids: CASSGDRSSTEAFF. CDR3 coding DNA: TGTGCCAGCAGTGGGGACAGGTCGTCAACTGAAGCTTTCTTT. This chain connects TRBV2 to TRBJ1-1; 8 bases map to TRBD1. This CDR3 is built from 14 residues. The germline V gene encodes CDR1 SNHLY and CDR2 FYNNEI. J lost 5 bases, V lost 4 bases, and 6 bases had no gene match.

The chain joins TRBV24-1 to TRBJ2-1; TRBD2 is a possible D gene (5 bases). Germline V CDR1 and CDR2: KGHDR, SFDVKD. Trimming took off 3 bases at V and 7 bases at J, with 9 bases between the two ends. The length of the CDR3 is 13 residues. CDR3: CATSDAGINEQFF. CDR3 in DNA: TGTGCCACCAGTGATGCGGGTATAAATGAGCAGTTCTTC.

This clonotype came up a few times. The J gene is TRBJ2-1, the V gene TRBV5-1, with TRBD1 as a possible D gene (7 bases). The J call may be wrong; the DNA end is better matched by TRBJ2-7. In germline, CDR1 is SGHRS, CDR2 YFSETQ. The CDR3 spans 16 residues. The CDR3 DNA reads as TGCGCCAGCAGCCTTTCCAGGGGGGCTTTCTACAATGAGCAGTACTTC. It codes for CASSLSRGAFYNEQYF.

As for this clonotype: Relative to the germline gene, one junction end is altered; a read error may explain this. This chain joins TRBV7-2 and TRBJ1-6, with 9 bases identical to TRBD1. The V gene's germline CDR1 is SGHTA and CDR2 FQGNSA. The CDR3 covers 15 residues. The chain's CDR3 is CASSRDRARNSPPHF. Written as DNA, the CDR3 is TGTGCCAGCAGCCGGGACAGGGCCAGGAATTCACCCCCCCACTTT.

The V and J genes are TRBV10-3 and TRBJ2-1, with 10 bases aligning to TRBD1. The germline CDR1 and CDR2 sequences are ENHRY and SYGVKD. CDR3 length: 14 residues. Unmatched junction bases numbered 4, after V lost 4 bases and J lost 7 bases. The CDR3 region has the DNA TGTGCCATCAGTGGGACAGGGGGTCGAAATGAGCAGTTCTTC. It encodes CAISGTGGRNEQFF.

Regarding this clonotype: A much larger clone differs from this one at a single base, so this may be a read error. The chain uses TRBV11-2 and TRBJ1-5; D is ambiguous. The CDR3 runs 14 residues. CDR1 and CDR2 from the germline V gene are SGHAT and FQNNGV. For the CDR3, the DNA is TGTGCCAGCAGCGTAGATGGCGGCGATCAGCCCCAGCATTTT. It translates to CASSVDGGDQPQHF.

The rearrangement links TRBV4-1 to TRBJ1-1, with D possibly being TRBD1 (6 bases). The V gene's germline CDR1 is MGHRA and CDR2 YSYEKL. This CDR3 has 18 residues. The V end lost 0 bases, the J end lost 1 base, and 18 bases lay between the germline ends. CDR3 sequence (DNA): TGCGCCAGCAGCCAAGAAAGGGGGTTCAGGGGCACGAACACTGAAGCTTTCTTT. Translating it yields CASSQERGFRGTNTEAFF.

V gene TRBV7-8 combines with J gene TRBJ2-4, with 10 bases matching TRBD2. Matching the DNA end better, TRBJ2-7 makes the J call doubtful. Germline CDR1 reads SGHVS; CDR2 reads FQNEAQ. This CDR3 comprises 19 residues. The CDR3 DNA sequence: TGTGCCAGCAGCTTCTTAGGGGCCAACCTAGCGGGAGAAGGCAACGAGCAGTACTTC. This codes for CASSFLGANLAGEGNEQYF.

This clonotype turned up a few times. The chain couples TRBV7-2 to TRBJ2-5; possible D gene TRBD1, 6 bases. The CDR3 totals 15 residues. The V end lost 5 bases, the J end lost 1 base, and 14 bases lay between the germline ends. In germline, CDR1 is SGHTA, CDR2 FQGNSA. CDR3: CASSRGGTFQETQYF. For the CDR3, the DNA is TGTGCCAGCAGCCGAGGGGGAACATTCCAAGAGACCCAGTACTTC.

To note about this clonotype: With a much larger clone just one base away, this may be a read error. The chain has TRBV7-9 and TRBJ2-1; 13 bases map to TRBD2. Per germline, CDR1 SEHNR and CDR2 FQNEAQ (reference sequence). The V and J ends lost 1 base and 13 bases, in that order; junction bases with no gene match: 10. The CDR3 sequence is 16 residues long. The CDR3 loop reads CASSLGTSGRPETQFF. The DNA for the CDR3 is TGTGCCAGCAGCTTAGGGACTAGCGGGAGACCGGAGACCCAGTTCTTC.